The present T cell receptor (beta chain) was sequenced within a study of T cells expressing NK-cell markers (dated by TCRdb to 2020 to 2022). For the wider study: In sorted CD3+CD56+NKG2C+, CD3+CD56+NKG2C- and CD3+CD56-NKG2C+ T-cell subsets from 7 to 9 donors, TCR beta-chain repertoires were profiled. Randomly selected healthy volunteers, three men and five women, were used as the eight sequenced donors. Among the eight sequenced donors, seven were HCMV-seropositive and one was HCMV-seronegative. The libraries were sequenced on Illumina HiSeq 2000/2500, MiSeq or NextSeq, producing 2 x 150 bp reads. The full study reports these points: Those dominant clonotypes were again the most abundant among CD3+CD56-NKG2C+ cells in a handful of donors, at about 28.3-60.1%. In six donors, the dominant CD3+CD56+NKG2C+ clonotypes were found to rank among the top 10 CD8+ clonotypes and to make up 1.0-7.0% of CD8+ T cells. Whether the expanded NKG2C-expressing T cell clones were specific for HCMV antigens remained unclear.

A commercial ELISA kit detecting HCMV-specific IgG in serum was used to determine HCMV serostatus. Peripheral blood mononuclear cells were isolated from blood by Ficoll density gradient centrifugation. Remarks on this clonotype: What antigen it recognizes has not been identified.

Sequencing used an Illumina HiSeq 2000. The TCR beta cDNA libraries were made using 5'RACE template switching, a step that added both a universal primer site and unique molecular identifiers. cDNA synthesis was primed from the TCR beta constant segment and was followed by two successive PCR amplification steps. Turning to the authors' computational methods: MIGEC was used to demultiplex reads and group the reads by UMI, and MiTCR was used to assemble and quantify clonotypes. Only TCR cDNA sequences supported by at least two reads were kept to exclude erroneous sequences. The tcR package was used for downstream repertoire analysis, and clonotypes were matched across fractions by CDR3 nucleotide sequence plus V segment. VDJmatch was used to annotate antigen specificity against VDJdb, with one amino acid substitution in CDR3 permitted. TCRdb reprocessed the sequencing reads and holds a single record per CDR3 protein sequence, with no DNA. The V and J calls come from TCRdb's annotation, not from the publication. This sample's clone table shows almost 450,000 distinct CDR3 sequences. The top ten hold 7.3% of the sample.

The sample taken for sequencing was blood T cells: a sorted CD56 or NKG2C T cell subset, CD4+ or CD8+ T cells, or bulk PBMC T cells (not recorded which). The TCR originated in a woman aged 18-70 years in good health.

The encoded CDR3 is CASLNRYQETQYF. This chain is built from TRBV13 and TRBJ2-5. The germline V gene (reference sequence) provides CDR1 PRHDT and CDR2 FYEKMQ. CDR3 length: 13 amino acids, cysteine to phenylalanine. DNA for this receptor is not on file.